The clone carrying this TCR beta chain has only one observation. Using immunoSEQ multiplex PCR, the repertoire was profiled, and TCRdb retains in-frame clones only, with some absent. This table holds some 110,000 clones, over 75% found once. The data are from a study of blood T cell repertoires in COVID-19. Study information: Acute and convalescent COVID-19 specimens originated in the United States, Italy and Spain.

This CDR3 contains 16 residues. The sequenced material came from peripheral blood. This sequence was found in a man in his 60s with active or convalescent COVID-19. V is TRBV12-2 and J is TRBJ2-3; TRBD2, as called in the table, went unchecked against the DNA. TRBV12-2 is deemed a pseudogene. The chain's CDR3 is CASRSLTSGRTDTQYF. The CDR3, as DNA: TGTGCAAGTCGCTCCTTGACTAGCGGGAGAACAGATACGCAGTATTTT.